The 17 T cell receptor beta chains reported below all come from one sample, sequenced in a study of cytomegalovirus exposure and HLA in healthy donors. Researchers ran the PCR with 60 Vbeta and 13 Jbeta primers. Measured with immunoSEQ multiplex PCR; TCRdb has only the in-frame clones, and not every one. The data show about 140,000 clones, around 70% seen once. Material: PBMCs. Every receptor here comes from a woman younger than 45 in good health and CMV-seronegative.

The chain carries TRBV28 and TRBJ1-2; 7 bases line up with TRBD1. Per the germline V gene, CDR1 is MDHEN and CDR2 is SYDVKM. CDR3 size: 16 residues. The ends lost 6 bases at V and 5 bases at J; junction bases unmatched: 15. The CDR3 DNA sequence: TGTGCCAGCAGCTCCCCATCCGGGACAGAATATTATGGCTACACCTTC. Its protein is CASSSPSGTEYYGYTF.

The CDR3 here is CAIRGADTGELFF. The DNA for the CDR3 is TGTGCTATCAGGGGGGCGGACACCGGGGAGCTGTTTTTT. This chain connects TRBV7-7 to TRBJ2-2; a possible D gene is TRBD1 (7 bases). The CDR3 extends over 13 amino acids. CDR1 and CDR2 from the germline V gene are SSHAT and FNYEAQ (reference sequence).

There are a few counts of this clone. V and J are TRBV10-2 and TRBJ1-6; no clear D. V lost 9 bases and J 14 bases, leaving 14 bases between the germline ends. There are 11 residues in the CDR3. The germline V gene has CDR1 WSHSY and CDR2 SAAADI. CDR3 nucleotides: TGCGCCAGTACAGTTTCCCGGACCCTCCACTTT. It is translated as CASTVSRTLHF.

This rearrangement joins TRBV9 to TRBJ2-7; 7 bases are shared with TRBD2. After removal of 0 bases from V and 3 bases from J, the junction contained 6 bases not matched to a gene. Looked up from germline, CDR1 is SGDLS and CDR2 is YYNGEE. The CDR3 loop spans 15 amino acids. The CDR3 nucleotides are TGTGCCAGCAGCGTAGCCCCGGGGAGGGACTACGAGCAGTACTTC. Protein sequence: CASSVAPGRDYEQYF.

CDR3 nucleotides: TGTGCCAGCAGCTTGGGACAGGGGGAAGGGAATGAAAAACTGTTTTTT. It translates to CASSLGQGEGNEKLFF. This chain joins TRBV5-5 and TRBJ1-4; 9 nucleotides align to TRBD1. The CDR3 has 16 amino acids. The J segment lost 5 bases and the V segment lost 0 bases, leaving 5 bases of the junction unmatched. Germline lookup yields CDR1 SGHKS and CDR2 YYEKEE (reference sequence).

This chain uses TRBV4-2 with TRBJ2-1; 12 positions match TRBD2. Looked up from germline, CDR1 is LGHNA and CDR2 is YNFKEQ. V shed 1 base, J shed 5 bases, and the junction held 3 bases outside the gene matches. This CDR3 is 16 amino acids long. Written as DNA, the CDR3 is TGTGCCAGCAGCCAAGTGGCTAGCGGGGGGGACAATGAGCAGTTCTTC. Protein: CASSQVASGGDNEQFF.

The genes are TRBV10-2 and TRBJ2-5, with D perhaps TRBD2 (5 bases). This CDR3 is 13 amino acids long. Trimming took 6 bases from V and 7 from J, leaving 15 bases between them. The germline gives CDR1 WSHSY, CDR2 SAAADI. The CDR3 DNA follows: TGCGCCAGCAGGGACTCCGCCCTCGGGACCCAGTACTTC. As protein: CASRDSALGTQYF.

The chain has TRBV7-2 and TRBJ1-2; the D gene is possibly TRBD1 (6 bases). This CDR3 contains 12 residues. Per germline, CDR1 SGHTA and CDR2 FQGNSA. Between the trimmed V and J ends, which lost 2 bases and 7 bases, there was a span of 8 bases. The DNA of the CDR3 is TGTGCCAGCAGCTTATACAGGGTTGGCTACACCTTC. It encodes CASSLYRVGYTF.

V gene TRBV5-4 combines with J gene TRBJ2-1, with TRBD2 matching over 13 bases. The CDR3 extends over 14 amino acids. The J segment lost 8 bases and the V segment lost 5 bases, leaving 4 bases of the junction unmatched. The germline V gene has CDR1 SGHNT and CDR2 YYREEE (reference sequence). The CDR3 region is CASRGTSGKDEQFF. Here the CDR3 DNA reads TGTGCCAGCAGGGGGACTAGCGGGAAGGATGAGCAGTTCTTC.

This chain joins TRBV5-1 and TRBJ2-7, with D perhaps matching TRBD1 (6 bases). The CDR3 covers 14 residues. V shed 4 bases and J shed 4 bases, with 15 bases lying between them. CDR1 and CDR2 from the germline V gene are SGHRS and YFSETQ. CDR3 amino acids: CASSGDTTVYEQYF. The DNA for the CDR3 is TGCGCCAGCAGCGGGGACACCACCGTTTACGAGCAGTACTTC.

To note about this clone: The CDR3 carries no conserved terminal phenylalanine or tryptophan, so it likely arises from a read error. The limits of the CDR3 on the DNA are not certain, so only TCRdb's listed CDR3 is given. V usage is TRBV2 and J usage is TRBJ2-7; the DNA was not compared with TRBD2, the D call given in the table. The CDR3 totals 14 residues, both ends included. CDR1 is SNHLY, CDR2 FYNNEI, per germline. CDR3 protein: CASSLTTDSKGGYL.

Here the CDR3 reads CASSPDREGGNTIYF. The CDR3 region has the DNA TGCGCCAGCAGCCCGGACAGGGAAGGAGGAAACACCATATATTTT. The rearrangement joins TRBV5-1 to TRBJ1-3, with TRBD1 matching 8 bases. The CDR3 sequence is 15 residues long. V gave up 4 bases and J gave up 4 bases; unmatched junction bases: 7. Germline loops: CDR1 SGHRS, CDR2 YFSETQ.

This clone was recorded a few times. J is TRBJ2-3 and V is TRBV6-1; 7 positions agree with TRBD1. The trim removed 7 bases at V and 5 bases at J, leaving 6 bases unmatched. The CDR3 runs 13 residues. Germline CDR1 MNHNS, CDR2 SASEGT. The CDR3 loop is CASTERTGDTQYF. CDR3 bases: TGTGCCAGCACCGAGAGGACAGGAGATACGCAGTATTTT.

This clone was counted a few times. The rearrangement joins TRBV11-2 to TRBJ1-1; D not resolved. CDR1 SGHAT and CDR2 FQNNGV come from the germline V gene. The CDR3 has 13 residues. The V and J ends lost 5 bases and 11 bases respectively, with 18 bases between them. The CDR3 sequence: CASSPRQAGGAFF. Here the CDR3 DNA reads TGTGCCAGCAGCCCACGCCAGGCCGGTGGGGCTTTCTTT.

In this sample, this clone turned up a few times. The V and J genes are TRBV5-4 and TRBJ1-4; D is uncertain. The CDR3 is made up of 14 amino acids. V dropped 0 bases and J dropped 7 bases, with 10 bases sitting between them. CDR1 is SGHNT and CDR2 is YYREEE in the germline V gene (reference sequence). Here the CDR3 DNA reads TGTGCCAGCAGCTTGGCCTTATCCGGTGAAAAACTGTTTTTT. Protein product: CASSLALSGEKLFF.

This clone has just one count. The DNA for the CDR3 is TGTGCCTGGAGTGGCCAGAATTCACCCCTCCACTTT. Amino acid sequence: CAWSGQNSPLHF. The V gene is TRBV30, the J gene TRBJ1-6, with unresolved D. The CDR3 covers 12 residues. V was cut by 1 base and J by 7 bases, with 5 bases left in between. Germline CDR1 is GTSNPN and CDR2 is SVGIG (reference sequence). The variable domain in full, with the rest retrieved from reference TRBV30 and TRBJ1-6, is SQTIHQWPATLVQPVGSPLSLECTVEGTSNPNLYWYRQAAGRGLQLLFYSVGIGQISSEVPQNLSASRPQDRQFILSSKKLLLSDSGFYLCAWSGQNSPLHFGNGTRLTVT.

V gene TRBV7-6 combines with J gene TRBJ1-3, with TRBD1 identical over 9 bases. CDR1 and CDR2 from the germline V gene are SGHVS and FNYEAQ. CDR3 length: 16 amino acids. The J segment lost 3 bases and the V segment lost 5 bases, leaving 8 bases of the junction unmatched. The CDR3 sequence is CASSGQTGGYGNTIYF. CDR3 sequence (DNA): TGTGCCAGCAGCGGGCAAACAGGGGGCTATGGAAACACCATATATTTT.